This T cell receptor (beta chain) is drawn from a study of blood T cell repertoires in COVID-19. Overall study: Samples representing acute and convalescent COVID-19 were sourced from the United States, Italy and Spain.

V was trimmed by 4 bases and J by 10 bases, leaving 12 bases between them. The CDR3 runs 12 residues. Germline CDR1 reads LGHDT; CDR2 reads YNNKEL (reference sequence). Assay used: immunoSEQ multiplex PCR; TCRdb lists only in-frame clones, some missing. The sample includes approximately 150,000 clones, around 85% of them seen just once. Sample: peripheral blood. J is TRBJ2-3 and V is TRBV3-1 (or the pseudogene TRBV3-2); perhaps TRBD1 as D (6 bases). This sequence originates from a human donor in a cohort sampled during active COVID-19. CDR3 DNA sequence: TGTGCCAGCAGCCGTGGTGGGGGCCCGCAGTATTTT. This sequence encodes CASSRGGGPQYF.